Given below is one TCR beta chain in context. Assignments of participants to cohorts depended upon their own reported clinical history. The length of the CDR3 is 15 residues. Germline-derived CDR1 and CDR2 are SGHTA and FQGNSA. V lost 4 bases, J lost 0 bases, and 9 bases lay in between. These data originate in a study of blood T cell repertoires in COVID-19. The data were produced by immunoSEQ multiplex PCR, yet TCRdb's version contains in-frame clones alone and is incomplete. Altogether about 400,000 clones are present, roughly 90% being singletons, with the ten largest covering approximately 0.96%. The chain recombines TRBV7-2 with TRBJ1-4, with unresolved D. The sequencing input was PBMCs or T cells enriched from blood (not recorded which). The origin of this receptor is a young woman with acute COVID-19. This CDR3 is CASSSQAATNEKLFF. In nucleotides, the CDR3 is TGTGCCAGCAGCTCCCAAGCGGCAACTAATGAAAAACTGTTTTTT.